Shown below are 5 T cell receptor beta chains from a single sample sequenced in a study of cytotoxic CD8 clonotypes in ibrutinib-treated CLL (dated by TCRdb to the early 2020s). The library was generated by the immunoSEQ multiplex PCR assay. TCRdb mirrors the immuneACCESS table, restricted to in-frame sequences. Some clones are absent from its copies; in checked studies, under half trace to an unresolved V gene, and the reason for the others is unknown. This sample comprises about 92,000 clones, around 77% of them detected only once. The ten largest make up about 22% of the sample. The sample's time point label, decoded: around 2 years on ibrutinib. The material sequenced was PBMCs, taken after 24 months of ibrutinib treatment. The source is a human donor with chronic lymphocytic leukemia.

DNA for the CDR3: TGTGCCAGCAGCCGACTAGCGGGAGACGCCAGGGAGACCCAGTACTTC. It translates to CASSRLAGDARETQYF. The rearrangement joins TRBV7-9 to TRBJ2-5; 12 bases align to TRBD2. The CDR3 contains 16 residues. The junction had 9 bases not matched to a gene; V was cut back by 5 bases and J by 5 bases. The germline gives CDR1 SEHNR, CDR2 FQNEAQ (reference sequence).

The V call is TRBV6-6, the J call TRBJ1-2, with TRBD1 matching over 7 bases. The CDR3 extends over 14 amino acids. The germline V gene encodes CDR1 MNHNY and CDR2 SVGAGI (reference sequence). The V segment lost 1 base and the J segment 2 bases; nucleotides outside the gene matches: 1. In DNA form, the CDR3 reads TGTGCCAGCAGTTACTTGACAGGGAACTATGGCTACACCTTC. This sequence encodes CASSYLTGNYGYTF.

V is TRBV29-1 and J is TRBJ2-6; D ambiguous. CDR1 is SQVTM and CDR2 is ANQGSEA in the germline V gene. The CDR3 runs 12 residues. Trimming pared 7 bases from V and 4 bases from J, leaving 8 bases between. The CDR3 DNA follows: TGCAGCGGGATCGTGGGGGCCAACGTCCTGACTTTC. Its protein is CSGIVGANVLTF.

The genes are TRBV6-6 and TRBJ2-7, with TRBD1 identical over 9 bases. The CDR3 totals 13 residues. Trimming removed 4 bases from V and 5 bases from J; junction bases left unmatched: 3. Germline CDR1 is MNHNY and CDR2 is SVGAGI (reference sequence). CDR3 amino acids: CASSFGDRDEQYF. The DNA for the CDR3 is TGTGCCAGCAGTTTTGGGGACAGGGACGAGCAGTACTTC.

This clone was seen only a few times. This chain joins TRBV5-8 and TRBJ2-7, with 7 positions matching TRBD1. The CDR3 length is 13 residues. V trimming: 4 bases; J trimming: 2 bases; junction bases outside the gene matches: 3. Germline CDR1 is SGHTS and CDR2 is YDEGEE. The CDR3 sequence is CASSRTGPYEQYF. In nucleotides, the CDR3 is TGTGCCAGCAGCAGGACAGGACCCTACGAGCAGTACTTC.